A selection of T cell receptor beta chains follows, all from one sample in a study of blood T cell repertoires in COVID-19. TCRdb's copy holds only in-frame clones and misses some; the assay was immunoSEQ multiplex PCR. The data contain about 170,000 clones, less than 90% of them singletons. The sequenced sample was peripheral blood. The receptor set was obtained from a woman aged 55-70 years with COVID-19, enrolled during active disease. CDR3s include the opening cysteine and the closing phenylalanine or tryptophan. The order of the fields is J gene, D gene, clone size, V gene, CDR3 DNA, CDR3 protein. The D gene is left open where the match is weak. The size field is filled for only some rows; it gives once, few, many or a size class.

j_call: TRBJ1-2; d_call: -; clone_size: -; v_call: TRBV28; cdr3_nt: TGTGCCAGCAGTCCAGGGAGGAGTGGCTACACCTTC; cdr3_aa: CASSPGRSGYTF
j_call: TRBJ1-4; d_call: -; clone_size: -; v_call: TRBV19; cdr3_nt: TGTGCCAGTAGTATCCTTCAGGGAGGAGGAAAACTGTTTTTT; cdr3_aa: CASSILQGGGKLFF
j_call: TRBJ2-7; d_call: -; clone_size: -; v_call: TRBV5-1; cdr3_nt: TGCGCCAGCAGCCTCAGCGGCCGCTACGAGCAGTACTTC; cdr3_aa: CASSLSGRYEQYF
j_call: TRBJ1-5; d_call: TRBD1; clone_size: -; v_call: TRBV5-6; cdr3_nt: TGTGCCAGCAGCTTGATCGGACAGGGAGACAATCAGCCCCAGCATTTT; cdr3_aa: CASSLIGQGDNQPQHF
j_call: TRBJ2-2; d_call: -; clone_size: -; v_call: TRBV4-2; cdr3_nt: TGTGCCAGCAGCCAAGGGGTCGAGCGGGACATCACCGGGGAGCTGTTTTTT; cdr3_aa: CASSQGVERDITGELFF
j_call: TRBJ1-1; d_call: -; clone_size: -; v_call: TRBV11-2; cdr3_nt: TGTGCCAGCAGCTTATCTGGAGGGACTGAAGCTTTCTTT; cdr3_aa: CASSLSGGTEAFF
j_call: TRBJ1-2; d_call: -; clone_size: -; v_call: TRBV3-1/TRBV3-2; cdr3_nt: TGTGCCAGCAGCCAAGATTCACGGAGGGATGGCTACACCTTC; cdr3_aa: CASSQDSRRDGYTF
j_call: TRBJ2-2; d_call: TRBD1; clone_size: -; v_call: TRBV7-2; cdr3_nt: TGTGCCAGCAGCCACCACAGGGGGCGCGGCACCGGGGAGCTGTTTTTT; cdr3_aa: CASSHHRGRGTGELFF
j_call: TRBJ1-3; d_call: -; clone_size: few; v_call: TRBV9; cdr3_nt: TGTGCCAGCAGCGCGTTACAGGGATTTAGCTCTGGAAACACCATATATTTT; cdr3_aa: CASSALQGFSSGNTIYF
j_call: TRBJ1-5; d_call: -; clone_size: -; v_call: TRBV6-5; cdr3_nt: TGTGCCAGCAGTTACTCCGGGGGTCAAGATCAGCCCCAGCATTTT; cdr3_aa: CASSYSGGQDQPQHF
j_call: TRBJ1-6; d_call: TRBD1; clone_size: once; v_call: TRBV3-1/TRBV3-2; cdr3_nt: TGTGCCAGCAGCACTACAGGGGTCTCACCCCTCCACTTT; cdr3_aa: CASSTTGVSPLHF
j_call: TRBJ1-5; d_call: -; clone_size: -; v_call: TRBV21-1; cdr3_nt: TGTGCCAGCAGCCAAGGGGCAGGGGGCTTTGAATCAGGCAATCAGCCCCAGCATTTT; cdr3_aa: CASSQGAGGFESGNQPQHF
j_call: TRBJ1-1; d_call: TRBD1; clone_size: -; v_call: TRBV3-1/TRBV3-2; cdr3_nt: TGTGCCAGCAGCCAAGAGAGTCGGGACAGCAACACTGAAGCTTTCTTT; cdr3_aa: CASSQESRDSNTEAFF
j_call: TRBJ2-7; d_call: TRBD1; clone_size: -; v_call: TRBV28; cdr3_nt: TGTGCCAGCAGTTCCCCCACGGGACAGGGTTCCGAGCAGTACTTC; cdr3_aa: CASSSPTGQGSEQYF
j_call: TRBJ2-7; d_call: TRBD1; clone_size: few; v_call: TRBV7-3; cdr3_nt: TGTGCCAGCAGCTTATCCCCAGGGGGCTCGAACGAGCAGTACTTC; cdr3_aa: CASSLSPGGSNEQYF
j_call: TRBJ1-1; d_call: -; clone_size: -; v_call: TRBV19; cdr3_nt: TGTGCCAGTAGGAGAGGTGAATACCCCAACACTGAAGCTTTCTTT; cdr3_aa: CASRRGEYPNTEAFF
j_call: TRBJ2-1; d_call: TRBD2; clone_size: -; v_call: TRBV10-3; cdr3_nt: TGTGCCGCGGGAAGGGCTAGCGGGTTACACGTTGATTACAATGAGCAGTTCTTC; cdr3_aa: CAAGRASGLHVDYNEQFF
j_call: TRBJ2-5; d_call: TRBD2; clone_size: -; v_call: TRBV4-3; cdr3_nt: TGCGCCAGCAGCCAAGAAGGCGGACTAGCGGGAGGTGAGACCCAGTACTTC; cdr3_aa: CASSQEGGLAGGETQYF
j_call: TRBJ1-2; d_call: -; clone_size: once; v_call: TRBV27; cdr3_nt: TGTGCCAGCAGTTCCGGCAGGAGCTACACCTTC; cdr3_aa: CASSSGRSYTF
j_call: TRBJ2-1; d_call: -; clone_size: once; v_call: TRBV4-3; cdr3_nt: TGCGCCAGCAGCCAAGATCCCGGACAGATCAATGAGCAGTTCTTC; cdr3_aa: CASSQDPGQINEQFF
j_call: TRBJ2-7; d_call: TRBD2; clone_size: -; v_call: TRBV4-2; cdr3_nt: TGTGCCAGCAGCCAAGCTGGGACTAGCGGATACGAGCAGTACTTC; cdr3_aa: CASSQAGTSGYEQYF
j_call: TRBJ2-7; d_call: -; clone_size: -; v_call: TRBV30; cdr3_nt: TGTGCCTGGAGAGCGCGGGGCCACGAGCAGTACTTC; cdr3_aa: CAWRARGHEQYF
j_call: TRBJ1-2; d_call: -; clone_size: -; v_call: TRBV29-1; cdr3_nt: TGCAGCACCGGGACATACTATGGCTACACCTTC; cdr3_aa: CSTGTYYGYTF
j_call: TRBJ2-1; d_call: TRBD1; clone_size: -; v_call: TRBV6-6; cdr3_nt: TGTGCCAGCAGTACTGGACAGGGGCGGGCCAATGAGCAGTTCTTC; cdr3_aa: CASSTGQGRANEQFF
j_call: TRBJ1-4; d_call: -; clone_size: -; v_call: TRBV3-1/TRBV3-2; cdr3_nt: TGTGCCAGCAGCCAGGACAGTGTTAAACTGTTTTTT; cdr3_aa: CASSQDSVKLFF
j_call: TRBJ1-5; d_call: -; clone_size: -; v_call: TRBV11-3; cdr3_nt: TGTGCCAGCAGAAAGGCCCGCGGTGGGGCAAGGCAGCCCCAGCATTTT; cdr3_aa: CASRKARGGARQPQHF
j_call: TRBJ2-1; d_call: TRBD2; clone_size: -; v_call: TRBV14; cdr3_nt: TGTGCCAGCAGCCAAGTTCCAGCGGGAGGCAGCTCCTACAATGAGCAGTTCTTC; cdr3_aa: CASSQVPAGGSSYNEQFF
j_call: TRBJ1-1; d_call: TRBD1; clone_size: -; v_call: TRBV24-1; cdr3_nt: TGTGCCACCAGTGCGGGACAGGGGAACACTGAAGCTTTCTTT; cdr3_aa: CATSAGQGNTEAFF
j_call: TRBJ2-7; d_call: TRBD2; clone_size: -; v_call: TRBV4-3; cdr3_nt: TGCGCCAGCAGCCTGATACGGGAGGGCCCATACGAGCAGTACTTC; cdr3_aa: CASSLIREGPYEQYF
j_call: TRBJ2-1; d_call: TRBD1; clone_size: -; v_call: TRBV7-2; cdr3_nt: TGTGCCAGCAGCCCGCAGGTGGGGCAGGGGGCGCTCAATGAGCAGTTCTTC; cdr3_aa: CASSPQVGQGALNEQFF
j_call: TRBJ2-7; d_call: TRBD1; clone_size: -; v_call: TRBV5-4; cdr3_nt: TGTGCCAGCAGCTCCGGGACAGGGACATACGAGCAGTACTTC; cdr3_aa: CASSSGTGTYEQYF
j_call: TRBJ1-2; d_call: TRBD1; clone_size: -; v_call: TRBV4-2; cdr3_nt: TGTGCCAGCAGCCAGACAGGGGGCATGGGCGGCTATGGCTACACCTTC; cdr3_aa: CASSQTGGMGGYGYTF
j_call: TRBJ1-1; d_call: -; clone_size: -; v_call: TRBV6-2/TRBV6-3; cdr3_nt: TGTGCCAGCAGTCGCTTTACGGACACTGAAGCTTTCTTT; cdr3_aa: CASSRFTDTEAFF
j_call: TRBJ2-7; d_call: -; clone_size: -; v_call: TRBV2; cdr3_nt: TGTGCCAGCACCGGACAGAGCTACGAGCAGTACTTC; cdr3_aa: CASTGQSYEQYF
j_call: TRBJ2-3; d_call: TRBD1; clone_size: -; v_call: TRBV7-2; cdr3_nt: TGTGCCAGCAGCTTAAGCGGCAGGGGGAGTACAGATACGCAGTATTTT; cdr3_aa: CASSLSGRGSTDTQYF
j_call: TRBJ2-1; d_call: TRBD1; clone_size: -; v_call: TRBV5-4; cdr3_nt: TGTGCCAGCAGCTTGGGGGGGACAGGGGATGAGCAGTTCTTC; cdr3_aa: CASSLGGTGDEQFF
j_call: TRBJ1-3; d_call: -; clone_size: -; v_call: TRBV5-1; cdr3_nt: TGCGCCAGCAGCCAACAGGGTACCGGGCCTAGAAACACCATATATTTT; cdr3_aa: CASSQQGTGPRNTIYF
j_call: TRBJ1-2; d_call: -; clone_size: -; v_call: TRBV30; cdr3_nt: TGTGCCTGGAGCGGCCAAAGGGACAAAACTAACTATGGCTACACCTTC; cdr3_aa: CAWSGQRDKTNYGYTF
j_call: TRBJ2-7; d_call: -; clone_size: -; v_call: TRBV6-2/TRBV6-3; cdr3_nt: TGTGCCAGCAGTTGGAGGGACGAGCAGTACTTC; cdr3_aa: CASSWRDEQYF
j_call: TRBJ2-3; d_call: TRBD1; clone_size: once; v_call: TRBV4-1; cdr3_nt: TGCGCCAGCAGCCAAGAGAAGGACGATACAGGGGCGCGGGATACGCAGTATTTT; cdr3_aa: CASSQEKDDTGARDTQYF
j_call: TRBJ2-7; d_call: TRBD2; clone_size: -; v_call: TRBV6-2/TRBV6-3; cdr3_nt: TGTGCCAGCAGTTACTCGCCGGGATCTAGGGCGGGAGGCAGTTACGAGCAGTACTTC; cdr3_aa: CASSYSPGSRAGGSYEQYF
j_call: TRBJ1-2; d_call: -; clone_size: -; v_call: TRBV5-1; cdr3_nt: TGCGCCACCTTATTGGAGGAAGGCTACACCTTC; cdr3_aa: CATLLEEGYTF
j_call: TRBJ1-4; d_call: TRBD1; clone_size: -; v_call: TRBV30; cdr3_nt: TGTGCCTGGAGTATGGACAGGGGAGAAAAACTGTTTTTT; cdr3_aa: CAWSMDRGEKLFF
j_call: TRBJ1-2; d_call: TRBD1; clone_size: -; v_call: TRBV18; cdr3_nt: TGTGCCAGCTCACCGCGGACAGGGAAAGGTCTCCATGGCTACACCTTC; cdr3_aa: CASSPRTGKGLHGYTF
j_call: TRBJ2-7; d_call: TRBD2; clone_size: -; v_call: TRBV4-2; cdr3_nt: TGTGCCAGCAGCCGATTAAGCGGGACCTACGAGCAGTACTTC; cdr3_aa: CASSRLSGTYEQYF
j_call: TRBJ2-1; d_call: TRBD1; clone_size: -; v_call: TRBV5-1; cdr3_nt: TGCGCCAGCAGCGAAGGGGACAGGGCCTACAATGAGCAGTTCTTC; cdr3_aa: CASSEGDRAYNEQFF
j_call: TRBJ2-7; d_call: TRBD2; clone_size: -; v_call: TRBV12-3/TRBV12-4; cdr3_nt: TGTGCCAGCAGGGGCGGGAGAGCCTACGAGCAGTACTTC; cdr3_aa: CASRGGRAYEQYF
j_call: TRBJ2-5; d_call: -; clone_size: -; v_call: TRBV7-9; cdr3_nt: TGTGCCAGCAGCCGAGGGTCGCTGGGGATAGAGACCCAGTACTTC; cdr3_aa: CASSRGSLGIETQYF
j_call: TRBJ2-7; d_call: TRBD2; clone_size: -; v_call: TRBV11-1; cdr3_nt: TGTGCCAGCAGCTTGTATGTAGCGGGACGACCCTACGAGCAGTACTTC; cdr3_aa: CASSLYVAGRPYEQYF
j_call: TRBJ2-1; d_call: -; clone_size: -; v_call: TRBV24-1; cdr3_nt: TGTGCCACCAGTGATTTACTAGGAAAAGGGTCGCAGCAGTTCTTC; cdr3_aa: CATSDLLGKGSQQFF
j_call: TRBJ1-2; d_call: -; clone_size: few; v_call: TRBV3-1/TRBV3-2; cdr3_nt: TGTGCCAGCAGTCACGCGGGGGGGTCAGTCGGCTACACCTTC; cdr3_aa: CASSHAGGSVGYTF
j_call: TRBJ1-2; d_call: -; clone_size: -; v_call: TRBV6-5; cdr3_nt: TGTGCCAGCAGTTACTCCCCGGAAAGGAGTTATGGCTACACCTTC; cdr3_aa: CASSYSPERSYGYTF
j_call: TRBJ1-1; d_call: TRBD1; clone_size: few; v_call: TRBV13; cdr3_nt: TGTGCCAGCAGCCTCTCGACAGGGGGTAGGACTGAAGCTTTCTTT; cdr3_aa: CASSLSTGGRTEAFF
j_call: TRBJ2-7; d_call: -; clone_size: -; v_call: TRBV7-6; cdr3_nt: TGTGCCAGCAGCCGGGGGGCCTCGGGGAGCTCCTACGAGCAGTACTTC; cdr3_aa: CASSRGASGSSYEQYF
j_call: TRBJ2-3; d_call: TRBD2; clone_size: once; v_call: TRBV7-2; cdr3_nt: TGTGCCAGCAGCCAGACTAGCGGGAGTGCAGATACGCAGTATTTT; cdr3_aa: CASSQTSGSADTQYF
j_call: TRBJ2-7; d_call: TRBD2; clone_size: -; v_call: TRBV5-6; cdr3_nt: TGTGCCAGCCGGAGGGCGGGAGGAGAAGAGCAGTACTTC; cdr3_aa: CASRRAGGEEQYF
j_call: TRBJ2-2; d_call: -; clone_size: -; v_call: TRBV5-1; cdr3_nt: TGCGCCAGCAGAAAAGAGGGGGAGTTCGGGGAGCTGTTTTTT; cdr3_aa: CASRKEGEFGELFF
j_call: TRBJ2-7; d_call: TRBD1; clone_size: -; v_call: TRBV6-6; cdr3_nt: TGTGCCAGCAGTTTAAGGACAGGGTACTACGAGCAGTACTTC; cdr3_aa: CASSLRTGYYEQYF